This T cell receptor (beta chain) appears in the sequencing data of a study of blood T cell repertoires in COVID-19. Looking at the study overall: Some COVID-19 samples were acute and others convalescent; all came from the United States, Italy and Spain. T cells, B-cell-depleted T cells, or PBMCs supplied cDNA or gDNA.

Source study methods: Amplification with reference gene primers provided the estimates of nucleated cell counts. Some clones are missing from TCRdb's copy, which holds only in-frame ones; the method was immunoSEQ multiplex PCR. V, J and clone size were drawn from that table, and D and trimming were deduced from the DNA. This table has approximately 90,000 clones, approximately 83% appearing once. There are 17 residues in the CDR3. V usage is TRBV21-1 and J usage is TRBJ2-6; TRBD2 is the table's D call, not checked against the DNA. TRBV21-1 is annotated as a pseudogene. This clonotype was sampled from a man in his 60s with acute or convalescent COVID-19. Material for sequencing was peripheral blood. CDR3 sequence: CASSNGWSDSGANVLTF. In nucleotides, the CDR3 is TGTGCCAGCAGCAATGGATGGAGCGACTCTGGGGCCAACGTCCTGACTTTC.